This record looks at one TCR beta chain sequence and its context. The antigen remains unidentified. The CDR3 extends over 11 amino acids. Germline V gives CDR1 DFQATT, CDR2 SNEGSKA (reference sequence). The authors ran a second PCR of about 7 to 11 cycles using a sample-barcoded 5' primer and a J-beta primer mix. A single record per CDR3 protein comes from TCRdb applying MiXCR to the 5' RACE reads. The data hold about 720,000 distinct CDR3 sequences, with about 25% observed a single time. The data derive from a study of blood T cells in healthy people across ages. Study observations and caveats: In the absence of known donor CMV status, changes in expanded clonotypes were possibly confounded.

This sample also appeared in a second study, on T cells of mothers and their children. That work adds: For related and unrelated pairs alike, thymic selection shapes TCR recombination output similarly.

This receptor was identified in a boy aged 5-17 years in good health. Sequencing was done on a sample of blood. V and J are TRBV20-1 and TRBJ2-1; no definite D call. The J call is uncertain, as TRBJ2-7 better fits the DNA end. CDR3 nucleotide sequence: TGCAGTCTTCCCTCCTCCTACGAGCAGTACTTC. Its protein is CSLPSSYEQYF.